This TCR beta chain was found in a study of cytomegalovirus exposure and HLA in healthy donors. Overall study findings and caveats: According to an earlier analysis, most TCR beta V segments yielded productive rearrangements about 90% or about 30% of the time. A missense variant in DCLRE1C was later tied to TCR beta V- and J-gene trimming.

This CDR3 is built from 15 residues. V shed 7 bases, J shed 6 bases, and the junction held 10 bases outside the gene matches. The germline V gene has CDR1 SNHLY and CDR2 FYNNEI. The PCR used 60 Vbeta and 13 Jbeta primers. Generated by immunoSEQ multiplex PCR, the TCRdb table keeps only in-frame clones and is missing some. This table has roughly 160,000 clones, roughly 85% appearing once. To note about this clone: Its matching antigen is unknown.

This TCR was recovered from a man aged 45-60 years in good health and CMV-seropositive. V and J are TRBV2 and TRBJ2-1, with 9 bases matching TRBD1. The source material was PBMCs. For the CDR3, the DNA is TGTGCCAGCAAAGGTGGGACAGGGCCGGGCAATGAGCAGTTCTTC. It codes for CASKGGTGPGNEQFF.